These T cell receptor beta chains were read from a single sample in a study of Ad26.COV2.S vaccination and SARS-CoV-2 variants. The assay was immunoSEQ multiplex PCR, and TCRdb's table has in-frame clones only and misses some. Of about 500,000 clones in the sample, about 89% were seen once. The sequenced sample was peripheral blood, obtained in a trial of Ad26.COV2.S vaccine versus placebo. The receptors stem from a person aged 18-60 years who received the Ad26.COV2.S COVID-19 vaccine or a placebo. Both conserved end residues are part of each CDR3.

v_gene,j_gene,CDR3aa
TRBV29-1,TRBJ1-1,CSVEWVRGQSEAFF
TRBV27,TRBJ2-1,CASAPSGGAYNEQFF
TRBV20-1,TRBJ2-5,CSASLQGRETQYF
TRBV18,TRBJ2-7,CASSPRSGSFNEQYF
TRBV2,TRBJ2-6,CASSEISVRWANVLTF
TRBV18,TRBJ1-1,CASSEWAGRGTEAFF
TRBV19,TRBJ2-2,CASSIVQGRTGELFF
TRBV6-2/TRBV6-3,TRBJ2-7,CASSYPGGIYEQYF
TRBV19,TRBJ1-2,CASRMDSNYGYTF
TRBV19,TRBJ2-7,CASSSRQGATEQYF
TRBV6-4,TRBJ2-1,CASSDSASGPNEQFF
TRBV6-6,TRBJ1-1,CASSSLRGRNTEAFF
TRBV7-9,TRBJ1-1,CASSQVDGALNTEAFF
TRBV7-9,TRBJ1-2,CASSQGQRYGYTF
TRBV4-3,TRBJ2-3,CASSQDHPRAASTDTQYF
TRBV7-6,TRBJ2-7,CASSYNRDRVVEGYEQYF
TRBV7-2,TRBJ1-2,CASSLVGGTNYGYTF
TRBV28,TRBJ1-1,CASSPHGQDEAFF
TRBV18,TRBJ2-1,CASGTLAEYNEQFF
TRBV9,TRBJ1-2,CASSARGSGYTF
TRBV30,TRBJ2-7,CAWSVELAGEQYF
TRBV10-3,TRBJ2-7,CAISESREQYF
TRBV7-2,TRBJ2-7,CASSLGYKSSYEQYF
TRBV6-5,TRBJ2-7,CASSYDRAGGLHEQYF
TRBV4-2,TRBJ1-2,CASSQDLGAGRGYTF
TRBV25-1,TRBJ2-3,CASSGGGRGTDTQYF
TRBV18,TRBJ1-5,CASSTTGTGNQPQHF
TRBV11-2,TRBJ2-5,CASSLWRGWQETQYF
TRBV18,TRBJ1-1,CASSPNQDSRGAFF